Listed here are 7 T cell receptor beta chains from one sample, sequenced in a study of blood T cell repertoires in COVID-19. TCRdb keeps only in-frame clones here, not all; method: immunoSEQ multiplex PCR. The sample records some 160,000 clones, just under 85% being singletons. The sequencing input was peripheral blood. Receptors were obtained from a woman older than 75 with COVID-19, enrolled during active disease.

The chain recombines TRBV2 with TRBJ1-3; no clear D. Germline values: CDR1 SNHLY, CDR2 FYNNEI. This CDR3 has 15 amino acids. The V and J ends lost 6 bases and 2 bases respectively, with 14 bases between them. CDR3 coding DNA: TGTGCCAGCAGCTTAGGCCTCACAGCTGGAAACACCATATATTTT. This encodes CASSLGLTAGNTIYF.

The rearrangement links TRBV7-6 to TRBJ1-4; 8 bases align to TRBD1. V trimming: 3 bases; J trimming: 7 bases; junction bases outside the gene matches: 19. The germline V gene has CDR1 SGHVS and CDR2 FNYEAQ. The CDR3 covers 19 residues. CDR3 nucleotides: TGTGCCAGCAGCTTGCCCCGACAGGGGAAGATCGGTCGGGTTGAAAAACTGTTTTTT. Its protein product is CASSLPRQGKIGRVEKLFF. The full variable domain, with the rest looked up from reference TRBV7-6 and TRBJ1-4, is GAGVSQSPRYKVTKRGQDVALRCDPISGHVSLYWYRQALGQGPEFLTYFNYEAQQDKSGLPNDRFSAERPEGSISTLTIQRTEQRDSAMYRCASSLPRQGKIGRVEKLFFGSGTQLSVL.

This chain links TRBV6-6 with TRBJ1-2; D gene uncertain. Trimming cost V 5 bases and J 2 bases, with 9 bases left between them. This CDR3 is built from 13 residues. CDR1 is MNHNY, CDR2 SVGAGI, per germline (reference sequence). CDR3 sequence reads: CASSVGRNYGYTF. The CDR3 region has the DNA TGTGCCAGCAGTGTGGGCCGAAACTATGGCTACACCTTC.

This chain links TRBV5-1 with TRBJ1-1; TRBD1 matches at 7 bases. Germline V CDR1 and CDR2: SGHRS, YFSETQ. V dropped 4 bases and J dropped 0; count of bases not matched to a gene: 3. CDR3 length: 14 residues. The DNA of the CDR3 is TGCGCCAGCAGCCAGGGGGTTCTGAACACTGAAGCTTTCTTT. It translates to CASSQGVLNTEAFF.

CDR3 region: CASRTDGDQPQHF. The CDR3 nucleotides read TGCGCCAGCAGGACAGATGGGGATCAGCCCCAGCATTTT. This rearrangement joins TRBV5-1 to TRBJ1-5; a possible D gene is TRBD1 (5 bases). Trimming took off 5 bases at V and 5 bases at J, with 11 bases between the two ends. Germline CDR1 SGHRS, CDR2 YFSETQ. The CDR3 covers 13 residues.

The genes are TRBV29-1 and TRBJ2-2; possibly TRBD1 for D (6 bases). Germline CDR1 and CDR2: SQVTM and ANQGSEA. The V end lost 6 bases, the J end lost 0 bases, and 11 bases lay between the germline ends. The CDR3 is made up of 14 amino acids. CDR3 residues: CSVRQETNTGELFF. The CDR3 coding sequence is TGCAGCGTGAGACAGGAGACGAACACCGGGGAGCTGTTTTTT.

The V and J genes are TRBV2 and TRBJ1-3; D perhaps matches TRBD1 (5 bases). The CDR3 is made up of 11 amino acids. Trimming stripped 4 bases from V and 16 bases from J, with 14 bases between. Per germline, CDR1 SNHLY and CDR2 FYNNEI. The CDR3 DNA sequence: TGTGCCAGCAGTGCCGGGACTCAAAGGTATTTT. Protein: CASSAGTQRYF.